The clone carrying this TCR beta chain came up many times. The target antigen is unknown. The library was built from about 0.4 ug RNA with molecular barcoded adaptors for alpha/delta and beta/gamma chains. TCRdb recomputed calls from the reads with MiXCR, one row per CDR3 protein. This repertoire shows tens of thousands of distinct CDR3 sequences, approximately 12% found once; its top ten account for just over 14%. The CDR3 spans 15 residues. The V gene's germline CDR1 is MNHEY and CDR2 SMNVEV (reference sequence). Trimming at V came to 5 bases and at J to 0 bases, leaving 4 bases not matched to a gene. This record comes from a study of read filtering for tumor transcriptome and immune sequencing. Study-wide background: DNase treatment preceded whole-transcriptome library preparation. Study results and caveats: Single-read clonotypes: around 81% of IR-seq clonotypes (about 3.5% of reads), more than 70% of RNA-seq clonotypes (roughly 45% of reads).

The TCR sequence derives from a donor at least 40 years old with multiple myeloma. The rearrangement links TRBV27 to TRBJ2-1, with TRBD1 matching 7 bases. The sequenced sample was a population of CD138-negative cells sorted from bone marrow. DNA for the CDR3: TGTGCCAGCAGTCCTACAGGGGCCTCCTACAATGAGCAGTTCTTC. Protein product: CASSPTGASYNEQFF.